The 31 T cell receptor beta chains below come from one sample, sequenced in a study of cytotoxic CD8 clonotypes in ibrutinib-treated CLL. Produced via immunoSEQ multiplex PCR; TCRdb's table is partial and in-frame only. The table shows around 250,000 clones, with 70% occurring only once. The source material was PBMCs, sampled after 24 months of ibrutinib treatment. The receptors stem from a human donor with chronic lymphocytic leukemia.

The chain links TRBV14 to TRBJ2-5; D may match TRBD1 or TRBD2 (5 bases each). Germline CDR1 and CDR2: SGHDN and FVKESK. V shed 1 base and J shed 5 bases, with 14 bases lying between them. The CDR3 has 15 residues. The CDR3 DNA follows: TGTGCCAGCAGCCAAGGAAGGCAGGGACGGGAGACCCAGTACTTC. The encoded protein is CASSQGRQGRETQYF. Full variable domain (missing parts from reference TRBV14 and TRBJ2-5): EAGVTQFPSHSVIEKGQTVTLRCDPISGHDNLYWYRRVMGKEIKFLLHFVKESKQDESGMPNNRFLAERTGGTYSTLKVQPAELEDSGVYFCASSQGRQGRETQYFGPGTRLLVL.

This clone has just a few counts. The chain combines TRBV27 with TRBJ2-7; D might be TRBD2 (6 bases). V lost 6 bases and J lost 3, with 18 bases in between. CDR1 is MNHEY and CDR2 is SMNVEV in the germline V gene (reference sequence). The CDR3 runs to 15 residues. CDR3 amino acids: CASSPGTYGGYEQYF. Written as DNA, the CDR3 is TGTGCCAGCAGCCCCGGGACTTACGGTGGCTACGAGCAGTACTTC.

The chain uses TRBV11-2 and TRBJ2-2; D is unclear. The V end was cut by 5 bases, the J end by 6 bases, with 10 bases between. The CDR3 spans 13 residues. Germline CDR1 is SGHAT and CDR2 is FQNNGV. The CDR3: CASSAVRAGELFF. CDR3 in DNA: TGTGCCAGCAGCGCGGTTCGGGCCGGGGAGCTGTTTTTT.

This clone was picked up one time. The chain has TRBV4-3 and TRBJ1-1; no definite D call. The CDR3 runs 13 residues. Germline CDR1 is LGHNA and CDR2 is YSLEER. Deletions cut 5 bases from V and 2 bases from J, with 9 bases between. DNA of the CDR3: TGCGCCAGCAGCGTCAGCCATAACACTGAAGCTTTCTTT. Protein: CASSVSHNTEAFF.

This clone was recorded a few times. The genes are TRBV18 and TRBJ2-1; perhaps TRBD1 as D (5 bases). Trimming cost V 2 bases and J 4 bases, with 12 bases left between them. The CDR3 spans 15 residues. Per the germline V gene, CDR1 is KGHSH and CDR2 is LQKENI. The CDR3 DNA is TGTGCCAGCTCACCAAGTACGTCAGGGTACAATGAGCAGTTCTTC. This gives the protein CASSPSTSGYNEQFF.

CDR3 sequence reads: CASSPSGKEFF. CDR3 in DNA: TGTGCCAGCAGCCCTAGCGGGAAGGAGTTCTTC. This chain connects TRBV7-2 to TRBJ2-1; the match to TRBD2 covers 9 bases. The germline V gene has CDR1 SGHTA and CDR2 FQGNSA. The CDR3 runs to 11 residues. V lost 5 bases, J lost 14 bases, and 4 bases stayed unmatched.

Notes on this clone: The sample carries other DNA sequences with the same CDR3. The rearrangement uses TRBV7-9 and TRBJ2-7, with a tentative D call TRBD2 (6 bases). The CDR3 runs to 13 residues. The germline V gene has CDR1 SEHNR and CDR2 FQNEAQ (reference sequence). Trimming removed 5 bases at V and 2 bases at J, with 10 bases between. CDR3 DNA sequence: TGTGCCAGCAGCCTGGGACTCGCCTACGAGCAGTACTTC. Protein sequence: CASSLGLAYEQYF.

This clone was detected once. This sequence joins TRBV18 and TRBJ2-7; D not certain. The CDR3 extends over 12 amino acids. Germline V gives CDR1 KGHSH, CDR2 LQKENI. Trimming stripped 3 bases from V and 6 bases from J, with 9 bases between. The CDR3 here is CASSPSEIEQYF. CDR3 DNA sequence: TGTGCCAGCTCACCCTCGGAGATCGAGCAGTACTTC.

The gene calls are TRBV18 and TRBJ1-4; TRBD1 agrees at 11 bases. The CDR3 covers 13 residues. CDR1 and CDR2 from the germline V gene are KGHSH and LQKENI. V lost 6 bases to trimming and J lost 6 bases; unmatched junction nucleotides: 0. CDR3 amino acids: CASSGQGDEKLFF. The DNA for the CDR3 is TGTGCCAGCTCGGGACAGGGGGATGAAAAACTGTTTTTT.

The gene calls are TRBV14 and TRBJ2-6; no reliable D call. Germline CDR1 reads SGHDN; CDR2 reads FVKESK. V was pared by 2 bases and J by 2 bases, with 7 bases between. This CDR3 contains 15 residues. The CDR3 protein is CASSQPAPGANVLTF. The DNA for the CDR3 is TGTGCCAGCAGCCAACCCGCCCCTGGGGCCAACGTCCTGACTTTC.

The chain recombines TRBV27 with TRBJ2-2; tentative D call: TRBD1 (5 bases). The CDR3 sequence is 14 residues long. Trimming took 5 bases from V and 5 from J, leaving 12 bases between them. Germline V gives CDR1 MNHEY, CDR2 SMNVEV (reference sequence). CDR3 loop: CASSANQGTGELFF. The CDR3 bases are TGTGCCAGCAGTGCAAATCAGGGTACCGGGGAGCTGTTTTTT.

V gene TRBV27 combines with J gene TRBJ1-3, with D unclear. Germline V lookup: CDR1 MNHEY, CDR2 SMNVEV (reference sequence). V was cut by 5 bases and J by 3 bases, with 8 bases left in between. The CDR3 extends over 13 amino acids. CDR3 nucleotide sequence: TGTGCCAGCAGTCCGGGTTTTGGAAACACCATATATTTT. It translates to CASSPGFGNTIYF.

This sequence joins TRBV7-3 and TRBJ2-7; 7 positions agree with TRBD2. The CDR3 totals 13 residues. Germline trimming cut 3 bases from V and 6 bases from J; bases unmatched to any gene: 5. Germline CDR1 and CDR2: SGHTA and FQGTGA. The CDR3 reads CASSFLGRPEQYF. The DNA for the CDR3 is TGTGCCAGCAGCTTCCTCGGGAGGCCCGAGCAGTACTTC.

This clone was counted only a few times. The chain joins TRBV4-1 to TRBJ2-7; the D is unclear. Trimming shortened V by 0 bases and J by 6 bases, and 6 bases separated the two germline ends. Germline lookup yields CDR1 MGHRA and CDR2 YSYEKL. The CDR3 contains 12 residues. CDR3 coding DNA: TGCGCCAGCAGCCAAGAGAGTACCGAGCAGTACTTC. Translating gives CASSQESTEQYF.

This sequence joins TRBV6-6 and TRBJ2-3, with 7 bases lining up with TRBD1. From germline, CDR1 is MNHNY and CDR2 SVGAGI (reference sequence). The junction had 5 bases not matched to a gene; V was cut back by 6 bases and J by 2 bases. The length of the CDR3 is 14 residues. CDR3 sequence: CASRDTGATDTQYF. The CDR3 coding sequence is TGTGCCAGCAGGGACACAGGGGCCACAGATACGCAGTATTTT.

The chain employs TRBV6-5 and TRBJ2-1; TRBD2 might be the D (6 bases). CDR3 length: 13 amino acids. V was clipped by 4 bases and J by 8 bases, with 12 bases between them. Germline CDR1 and CDR2: MNHEY and SVGAGI. Here the CDR3 reads CASSLNSGHEQFF. As DNA, the CDR3 is TGTGCCAGCAGTTTGAACAGCGGGCATGAGCAGTTCTTC.

This chain joins TRBV7-3 and TRBJ2-1; 7 bases are shared with TRBD1. This CDR3 spans 18 amino acids. Looked up from germline, CDR1 is SGHTA and CDR2 is FQGTGA. V lost 1 base to trimming and J lost 5 bases; unmatched junction nucleotides: 14. This chain's CDR3 is CASSLNGRPGQRNNEQFF. As DNA, the CDR3 is TGTGCCAGCAGCTTAAACGGTAGGCCGGGACAGCGGAACAATGAGCAGTTCTTC.

The V and J genes are TRBV5-1 and TRBJ2-7; the D gene is possibly TRBD1 (5 bases). With 4 bases removed from V and 4 bases from J, the gap between germline ends came to 18 bases. The CDR3 length is 15 residues. The germline CDR1 and CDR2 sequences are SGHRS and YFSETQ. CDR3 sequence reads: CASSPILRQTYEQYF. In DNA form, the CDR3 reads TGCGCCAGCAGCCCGATTCTTAGACAGACGTACGAGCAGTACTTC.

The chain carries TRBV28 and TRBJ2-7; D is unresolved. Germline lookup yields CDR1 MDHEN and CDR2 SYDVKM. The CDR3 is made up of 12 amino acids. Between the trimmed V and J ends, which lost 2 bases and 7 bases, there was a span of 9 bases. For the CDR3, the DNA is TGTGCCAGCAGTTTAGGTCGGACGGAGCAGTACTTC. Translated: CASSLGRTEQYF. The full variable domain, completed using reference TRBV28 and TRBJ2-7, is DVKVTQSSRYLVKRTGEKVFLECVQDMDHENMFWYRQDPGLGLRLIYFSYDVKMKEKGDIPEGYSVSREKKERFSLILESASTNQTSMYLCASSLGRTEQYFGPGTRLTVT.

Comment on this clone: At one of its ends the junction is not consistent with the germline gene, which may arise from a read error. The genes are TRBV7-7 and TRBJ2-7; 8 bases line up with TRBD1. Germline lookup yields CDR1 SSHAT and CDR2 FNYEAQ (reference sequence). The CDR3 runs to 15 residues. The CDR3 reads CASSAGQGPTYEQYF. The CDR3 DNA is TGTGCTAGCAGCGCTGGACAGGGCCCTACCTACGAGCAGTACTTC.

The rearrangement joins TRBV11-2 to TRBJ2-3; D unclear. Germline V gene lookup returns CDR1 SGHAT and CDR2 FQNNGV. Trimming took 3 bases from V and 4 from J, leaving 5 bases between them. There are 12 residues in the CDR3. CDR3 nucleotide sequence: TGTGCCAGCAGCTTTGGGTCAGATACGCAGTATTTT. Amino acids: CASSFGSDTQYF.

This chain connects TRBV6-5 to TRBJ2-7; 8 positions agree with TRBD1. V trimming: 4 bases; J trimming: 6 bases; junction bases outside the gene matches: 8. The CDR3 runs 14 residues. Germline loops: CDR1 MNHEY, CDR2 SVGAGI. The CDR3 loop reads CASSLRTGLIEQYF. In DNA form, the CDR3 reads TGTGCCAGCAGTTTGAGGACAGGGCTCATCGAGCAGTACTTC.

V and J are TRBV29-1 and TRBJ2-3, with D uncertain. The length of the CDR3 is 13 residues. In germline, CDR1 is SQVTM, CDR2 ANQGSEA. The CDR3 loop reads CSLRSSSTDTQYF. The CDR3 DNA reads as TGCAGTTTAAGGAGTTCTAGCACAGATACGCAGTATTTT.

The chain joins TRBV7-9 to TRBJ2-2; D not resolved. In germline, CDR1 is SEHNR, CDR2 FQNEAQ (reference sequence). The CDR3 is 16 amino acids. V lost 0 bases, J lost 1 base, and 9 bases lay in between. Here the CDR3 reads CASSLAHLWNTGELFF. CDR3 sequence (DNA): TGTGCCAGCAGCTTAGCCCACCTATGGAACACCGGGGAGCTGTTTTTT.

The genes are TRBV7-8 and TRBJ1-5, with TRBD1 matching 7 bases. Germline CDR1 reads SGHVS; CDR2 reads FQNEAQ. CDR3 length equals 15 residues. Unmatched junction bases numbered 4, after V lost 4 bases and J lost 1 base. The CDR3 is CASSWYRGSNQPQHF. DNA for the CDR3: TGTGCCAGCAGCTGGTACAGGGGCAGCAATCAGCCCCAGCATTTT.

V usage is TRBV30 and J usage is TRBJ2-7; 9 positions match TRBD2. Germline CDR1 GTSNPN, CDR2 SVGIG (reference sequence). The CDR3 spans 16 residues. The ends lost 1 base at V and 6 bases at J; junction bases unmatched: 13. CDR3 in amino acids: CAWSATPAASGVEQYF. The CDR3 coding sequence is TGTGCCTGGAGTGCCACTCCTGCGGCTAGCGGGGTCGAGCAGTACTTC.

The chain uses TRBV18 and TRBJ1-2; D gene uncertain. With 2 bases removed from V and 4 bases from J, the gap between germline ends came to 8 bases. Per germline, CDR1 KGHSH and CDR2 LQKENI. CDR3 length: 13 residues. CDR3 residues: CASSPMESYGYTF. DNA of the CDR3: TGTGCCAGCTCACCAATGGAATCCTATGGCTACACCTTC. Complete variable domain (other parts from reference TRBV18 and TRBJ1-2): NAGVMQNPRHLVRRRGQEARLRCSPMKGHSHVYWYRQLPEEGLKFMVYLQKENIIDESGMPKERFSAEFPKEGPSILRIQQVVRGDSAAYFCASSPMESYGYTFGSGTRLTVV.

The CDR3 coding sequence is TGTGCCAGCAGCTTGATTAGCAATGAGCAGTTCTTC. Translation: CASSLISNEQFF. The chain is built from TRBV7-9 and TRBJ2-1, with unresolved D. CDR1 and CDR2 from the germline V gene are SEHNR and FQNEAQ (reference sequence). The V end lost 3 bases, the J end lost 6 bases, and 6 bases lay between the germline ends. This CDR3 is built from 12 residues.

V usage is TRBV23-1 and J usage is TRBJ2-7, with D unresolved. TRBV23-1 is given ORF status, its function remaining uncertain. There are 12 residues in the CDR3. The V end was cut by 0 bases, the J end by 9 bases, with 9 bases between. Here the CDR3 reads CASSQSLTLQYF. The CDR3 region has the DNA TGCGCCAGCAGTCAATCCTTGACGCTGCAGTACTTC.

V gene TRBV27 combines with J gene TRBJ2-5; the D gene could be TRBD1 or TRBD2 (5 bases each). The length of the CDR3 is 15 residues. V lost 6 bases and J lost 5, with 19 bases in between. Germline assignment: CDR1 MNHEY and CDR2 SMNVEV (reference sequence). The CDR3 DNA reads TGTGCCAGCAGAAGAGGTGGGGGTTTGGAGGAGACCCAGTACTTC. Its protein product is CASRRGGGLEETQYF.

The gene calls are TRBV11-1 and TRBJ2-7; 9 bases line up with TRBD1. This CDR3 spans 15 amino acids. CDR1 SGHAT and CDR2 FQDESV come from the germline V gene (reference sequence). The J segment lost 5 bases and the V segment lost 1 base, leaving 6 bases of the junction unmatched. In nucleotides, the CDR3 is TGTGCCAGCAGCTTAGGGTTGGACAGGGGAGACGAGCAGTACTTC. This codes for CASSLGLDRGDEQYF.